These 23 T cell receptor beta chains were sequenced from one sample in a study of T cells after yellow fever vaccination. From the 5' RACE reads, TCRdb called clonotypes with MiXCR, one entry per CDR3 protein. The sample lists around 400,000 distinct CDR3 sequences, 11% occurring once. The sequencing used PBMCs, collected on the day of the first yellow fever vaccination. These receptors all come from a man aged 18 to 35 who received the YFV17D yellow fever vaccine.

This clonotype was counted between two and nine times. The CDR3 DNA follows: TGTGCCAGCAGCGAACTAGCGGTACAAGAGACCCAGTACTTC. Its translation is CASSELAVQETQYF. J is TRBJ2-5 and V is TRBV13; 8 nucleotides align to TRBD2. CDR1 PRHDT and CDR2 FYEKMQ come from the germline V gene (reference sequence). V shed 5 bases, J shed 2 bases, and the junction held 4 bases outside the gene matches. There are 14 residues in the CDR3.

The chain is built from TRBV7-2 and TRBJ1-5; D call uncertain. There are 15 residues in the CDR3. The V and J ends lost 11 bases and 1 base respectively, with 18 bases between them. Germline V gene sequence: CDR1 SGHTA, CDR2 FQGNSA. The CDR3 loop reads CASQIGRPSNQPQHF. The CDR3 DNA reads as TGTGCCTCACAAATCGGGAGACCAAGCAATCAGCCCCAGCATTTT. Full variable domain (missing parts from reference TRBV7-2 and TRBJ1-5): GAGVSQSPSNKVTEKGKDVELRCDPISGHTALYWYRQSLGQGLEFLIYFQGNSAPDKSGLPSDRFSAERTGGSVSTLTIQRTQQEDSAVYLCASQIGRPSNQPQHFGDGTRLSIL.

The rearrangement uses TRBV7-8 and TRBJ2-1; 7 bases align to TRBD2. V lost 4 bases, J lost 4 bases, and 13 bases stayed unmatched. Germline V gives CDR1 SGHVS, CDR2 FQNEAQ. The length of the CDR3 is 17 residues. CDR3 sequence reads: CASSSSTSGEAYNEQFF. CDR3 DNA: TGTGCCAGCAGCTCCTCAACAAGCGGGGAAGCGTACAATGAGCAGTTCTTC.

This clonotype was counted a few times. The J gene is TRBJ2-5, the V gene TRBV5-1; D ambiguous. The germline gives CDR1 SGHRS, CDR2 YFSETQ. The CDR3 contains 15 residues. Deletions cut 2 bases from V and 5 bases from J, with 16 bases between. The CDR3 loop is CASSFGVTRWETQYF. CDR3 DNA sequence: TGCGCCAGCAGCTTCGGCGTGACGAGGTGGGAGACCCAGTACTTC.

This clonotype has a handful of counts. V usage is TRBV10-1 and J usage is TRBJ2-6; D possibly corresponds to TRBD1 (6 bases). In germline, CDR1 is WNHNN, CDR2 SYGVQD (reference sequence). Trimming pared 6 bases from V and 15 bases from J, leaving 21 bases between. CDR3 length: 14 amino acids. CDR3 amino acids: CASSGRAGEQALTF. CDR3 DNA sequence: TGCGCCAGCAGCGGTAGGGCAGGGGAACAGGCCCTGACTTTC.

In this sample, this clonotype turned up a few times. This chain joins TRBV9 and TRBJ2-4; D perhaps matches TRBD1 (6 bases). CDR3 size: 16 residues. Between the trimmed V and J ends, which lost 4 bases and 6 bases, there was a span of 20 bases. Per the germline V gene, CDR1 is SGDLS and CDR2 is YYNGEE. For the CDR3, the DNA is TGTGCCAGCAGCACGACAGGTGACGGTTTAAGAAACATTCAGTACTTC. It codes for CASSTTGDGLRNIQYF. The complete variable domain, with remaining parts taken from reference TRBV9 and TRBJ2-4, reads DSGVTQTPKHLITATGQRVTLRCSPRSGDLSVYWYQQSLDQGLQFLIQYYNGEERAKGNILERFSAQQFPDLHSELNLSSLELGDSALYFCASSTTGDGLRNIQYFGAGTRLSVL.

This clonotype was detected ten times or more. The chain links TRBV18 to TRBJ2-3; TRBD1 matches at 7 bases. Germline assignment: CDR1 KGHSH and CDR2 LQKENI. This CDR3 is built from 15 residues. With V trimmed by 3 bases and J by 1 base, 4 bases remained unmatched. The CDR3 DNA follows: TGTGCCAGCTCACCCGGGGACAGCCGCACAGATACGCAGTATTTT. Translated: CASSPGDSRTDTQYF. The variable domain in full, completed from reference TRBV18 and TRBJ2-3, reads NAGVMQNPRHLVRRRGQEARLRCSPMKGHSHVYWYRQLPEEGLKFMVYLQKENIIDESGMPKERFSAEFPKEGPSILRIQQVVRGDSAAYFCASSPGDSRTDTQYFGPGTRLTVL.

The sample holds a few counts of this clonotype. This sequence joins TRBV27 and TRBJ2-7; 9 positions match TRBD1. The V gene end was trimmed by 7 bases and the J gene end by 7 bases; junction bases not matched to a gene: 20. The CDR3 has 17 residues. CDR1 and CDR2 from the germline V gene are MNHEY and SMNVEV (reference sequence). The CDR3 sequence is CASINRDREVQGEEQYV. The CDR3 DNA reads TGTGCCAGCATTAACCGGGACAGGGAAGTTCAAGGCGAAGAGCAGTACGTC.

This clonotype has ten or more counts. The rearrangement uses TRBV20-1 and TRBJ2-1, with 12 bases aligning to TRBD2. Per germline, CDR1 DFQATT and CDR2 SNEGSKA (reference sequence). V gave up 5 bases and J gave up 9 bases; unmatched junction bases: 8. This CDR3 is built from 14 residues. As DNA, the CDR3 is TGCAGTGCTGACGCTAGCGGGGGGGCGTCTGAGCAGTTCTTC. Amino acid sequence: CSADASGGASEQFF.

In DNA form, the CDR3 reads TGTGCCAGCAGCCTCACTTACGGGGGCCGGACCTCTGGGGCCAACGTCCTGACTTTC. The encoded protein is CASSLTYGGRTSGANVLTF. The J gene is TRBJ2-6, the V gene TRBV3-1, with D perhaps TRBD1 or TRBD2 (6 bases each). V gave up 4 bases and J gave up 0 bases, with 19 bases separating them. This CDR3 is 19 amino acids long. Germline V gene sequence: CDR1 LGHDT, CDR2 YNNKEL (reference sequence).

The rearrangement uses TRBV7-2 and TRBJ2-3; 12 positions agree with TRBD2. Losses at the gene ends were 2 bases for V and 6 bases for J; bases not matched to a gene: 9. The CDR3 is made up of 17 amino acids. Per germline, CDR1 SGHTA and CDR2 FQGNSA. CDR3 residues: CASSLLSSGGVQDTQYF. The CDR3 DNA reads as TGTGCCAGCAGCTTATTGTCTAGCGGGGGGGTACAGGATACGCAGTATTTT.

This sequence joins TRBV2 and TRBJ2-3; 9 bases align to TRBD2. The germline V gene has CDR1 SNHLY and CDR2 FYNNEI. The V segment lost 2 bases and the J segment 1 base; nucleotides outside the gene matches: 4. The CDR3 length is 16 residues. This chain's CDR3 is CASSERWTSGTDTQYF. As DNA, the CDR3 is TGTGCCAGCAGTGAACGGTGGACTAGCGGCACAGATACGCAGTATTTT.

This rearrangement joins TRBV30 to TRBJ2-7; 7 bases line up with TRBD1. Germline CDR1 is GTSNPN and CDR2 is SVGIG (reference sequence). The V gene end was trimmed by 1 base and the J gene end by 7 bases; junction bases not matched to a gene: 4. The CDR3 is 12 amino acids. The CDR3 nucleotides read TGTGCCTGGAGTGCGACAGGGCTGGAGCAGTACTTC. Its protein is CAWSATGLEQYF.

This chain uses TRBV27 with TRBJ1-5; TRBD1 is a possible D gene (5 bases). The germline V gene has CDR1 MNHEY and CDR2 SMNVEV (reference sequence). The CDR3 has 12 residues. Trimming took off 5 bases at V and 9 bases at J, with 11 bases between the two ends. The CDR3 DNA is TGTGCCAGCAGTCCCCCCGGGGGGCCCCAGCATTTT. Translation gives CASSPPGGPQHF.

The genes are TRBV7-2 and TRBJ1-5; possibly TRBD1 for D (6 bases). This CDR3 comprises 17 residues. Germline loops: CDR1 SGHTA, CDR2 FQGNSA. Trimming cost V 5 bases and J 0 bases, with 17 bases left between them. The CDR3 DNA reads as TGTGCCAGCAGCCCCCGGACAGCACTACATAGCAATCAGCCCCAGCATTTT. As protein: CASSPRTALHSNQPQHF.

The chain joins TRBV5-1 to TRBJ2-1; TRBD1 aligns across 7 bases. Per the germline V gene, CDR1 is SGHRS and CDR2 is YFSETQ. The CDR3 has 17 amino acids. V shed 0 bases, J shed 6 bases, and the junction held 12 bases outside the gene matches. This chain's CDR3 is CASSLATVGQSINEQFF. The CDR3 bases are TGCGCCAGCAGCTTGGCCACAGTGGGACAGAGTATCAATGAGCAGTTCTTC.

This clonotype was seen a few times. This chain uses TRBV7-2 with TRBJ1-1; 8 bases line up with TRBD1. V was clipped by 5 bases and J by 1 base; unmatched bases: 6. From germline, CDR1 is SGHTA and CDR2 FQGNSA. The CDR3 is 15 amino acids. The CDR3 coding sequence is TGTGCCAGCAGCCCCTCCGGGACAGGGAACACTGAAGCTTTCTTT. Its translation: CASSPSGTGNTEAFF. The full variable domain, rest sourced from reference TRBV7-2 and TRBJ1-1, is GAGVSQSPSNKVTEKGKDVELRCDPISGHTALYWYRQSLGQGLEFLIYFQGNSAPDKSGLPSDRFSAERTGGSVSTLTIQRTQQEDSAVYLCASSPSGTGNTEAFFGQGTRLTVV.

In this sample, this clonotype turned up a few times. The chain links TRBV20-1 to TRBJ2-3; 9 nucleotides agree with TRBD2. J gave up 6 bases and V 5 bases, and 6 bases lay outside the gene matches. Germline lookup yields CDR1 DFQATT and CDR2 SNEGSKA (reference sequence). The CDR3 loop spans 13 amino acids. DNA for the CDR3: TGCAGTGCTCGTAGCGGGGGCCCGGATACGCAGTATTTT. It translates to CSARSGGPDTQYF.

The rearrangement joins TRBV6-2 or TRBV6-3 to TRBJ1-5; D uncertain. Germline-derived CDR1 and CDR2 are MNHEY and SVGEGT. The ends were cut back, 5 bases at V and 0 bases at J, with 17 bases in the middle. The CDR3 runs 17 residues. CDR3 region: CASSRTRPLYSNQPQHF. The CDR3 coding sequence is TGTGCCAGCAGTCGGACCCGGCCGCTATATAGCAATCAGCCCCAGCATTTT.

This clonotype appeared a single time. The rearrangement uses TRBV12-5 and TRBJ2-7; D is unresolved. Trimming removed 2 bases at V and 3 bases at J, with 14 bases between. This CDR3 comprises 15 residues. Germline CDR1 and CDR2: LGHNT and FRNRAP. CDR3 amino acids: CASGLCMELGYEQYV. The CDR3 nucleotides read TGTGCTAGTGGTTTGTGCATGGAATTAGGCTACGAGCAGTACGTC.

This clonotype has only one observation. J is TRBJ2-7 and V is TRBV6-2 or TRBV6-3, with 12 bases identical to TRBD2. CDR1 is MNHEY, CDR2 SVGEGT, per germline. The CDR3 sequence is 15 residues long. Trimming took 0 bases from V and 3 from J; bases not matched to a gene: 0. In nucleotides, the CDR3 is TGTGCCAGCAGTTACTCGACTAGCGGGGGCTACGAGCAGTACTTC. This encodes CASSYSTSGGYEQYF.

In its sample, this clonotype was seen many times. V gene TRBV5-1 combines with J gene TRBJ2-1; TRBD1 is a possible D gene (6 bases). The ends were cut back, 5 bases at V and 5 bases at J, with 14 bases in the middle. From germline, CDR1 is SGHRS and CDR2 YFSETQ. This CDR3 region has 14 residues. The CDR3 loop is CASRRTGSNNEQFF. The CDR3 coding sequence is TGCGCCAGCAGGCGTACAGGGTCCAACAATGAGCAGTTCTTC.

There are many counts of this clonotype. The CDR3 DNA follows: TGCGCCAGCAGCCGCTGGAAGGGGGTATACAATGAGCAGTTCTTC. It specifies CASSRWKGVYNEQFF. V is TRBV4-3 and J is TRBJ2-1; D may be TRBD1 (6 bases). Trimming shortened V by 4 bases and J by 4 bases, and 14 bases separated the two germline ends. Germline V gives CDR1 LGHNA, CDR2 YSLEER. The CDR3 sequence is 15 residues long.